These T cell receptor beta chains were read from a single sample in a study of blood T cell repertoires in COVID-19. Assay: immunoSEQ multiplex PCR; the TCRdb copy retains only in-frame clones and omits some. Of approximately 440,000 clones in the sample, about nine tenths were seen once. Sequencing was done on a sample of PBMCs or T cells enriched from blood (not recorded which). The receptors were gathered from a man aged 18 to 29 who had recovered from COVID-19. CDR3s include the opening cysteine and the closing phenylalanine or tryptophan. Fields, in order: clone size, V gene, D gene, J gene, CDR3 DNA, CDR3 protein. The D gene is left open where the match is weak. A row's size may be missing; if present it is once, few, many or a size class.

>few|TRBV15|.|TRBJ2-2
TGTGCCACCAGCAGAGATCTACTCGGGGGTAGGAACGGGGAGCTGTTTTTT
CATSRDLLGGRNGELFF
>.|TRBV28|.|TRBJ1-5
TGTGCCAGCAGCCCCTCCTCGGGCGGGCCCTTAAAAAATCAGCCCCAGCATTTT
CASSPSSGGPLKNQPQHF
>few|TRBV6-5|.|TRBJ1-1
TGTGCCAGCAGGGCGGGGGCCCACGTTGAAGCTTTCTTT
CASRAGAHVEAFF
>many|TRBV30|.|TRBJ1-6
TGTGCCTGGAACTGGCAGGGTAGTTCACCCCTCCACTTT
CAWNWQGSSPLHF
>.|TRBV7-2|.|TRBJ1-1
TGTGCCAGCAGCATCGGACAAAAGACTGAAGCTTTCTTT
CASSIGQKTEAFF
>.|TRBV27|.|TRBJ2-1
TGTGCCAGCAGTTTAAAGGACAGCTCTTGGGATGAGCAGTTCTTC
CASSLKDSSWDEQFF
>.|TRBV10-3|.|TRBJ1-4
TGTGCCATCAGGGCCCCTAATGAAAAACTGTTTTTT
CAIRAPNEKLFF
>.|TRBV29-1|TRBD1|TRBJ2-2
TGCAGCGGGACAGGGAGCACCGGGGAGCTGTTTTTT
CSGTGSTGELFF
>.|TRBV15|TRBD1|TRBJ1-5
TGTGCCACCAGCCGAACATCGACAGGGTATCAGCCCCAGCATTTT
CATSRTSTGYQPQHF
>.|TRBV4-2|.|TRBJ2-1
TGTGCCAGCAGCCAAGGAGAAGTTCGGGAGCAGTTCTTC
CASSQGEVREQFF